This T cell receptor (beta chain) was retrieved from a study of shared clonotypes between healthy human individuals. The CDR3 has 16 residues. V was pared by 0 bases and J by 9 bases, with 19 bases between. Germline V CDR1 and CDR2: SGDLS, YYNGEE. Overall study results and limits: Donor scarcity curtailed the genetic and exposure-history diversity represented herein. Despite large depth, sorted-subset datasets appeared incompletely sequenced. The sampled material consisted only of blood, and tissue repertoires are likely to differ.

As for this clone: What it binds is unknown.

Per the original methods: Filtering was not the same, since immunoSEQ gave junction-only sequences without quality scores. TCRdb's copy holds only in-frame clones and misses some; the assay was immunoSEQ multiplex PCR. V and J calls and clone size are those listed in that table; D and trimming were worked out from the DNA. The table lists fewer than 350,000 clones, around 87% of them singletons. This TCR derives from a man in his late teens or twenties in good health. The V and J genes are TRBV9 and TRBJ2-1; D is uncertain. Sequencing was carried out using memory CD8+ T cells sorted from blood. Documented subset: CD45RO+ cells pooled with CCR7-negative TemRA cells. CDR3 sequence (DNA): TGTGCCAGCAGCGTAGCGGCCCAGGTCCCCCCACGTGAGCAGTTCTTC. Translating it yields CASSVAAQVPPREQFF.